These 21 T cell receptor beta chains were all obtained from the same sample, sequenced in a study of T cell clonotyping in hematopoietic cell transplantation. Sequencing was performed with immunoSEQ multiplex PCR; in TCRdb, only in-frame clones are kept and a portion is missing. The sample lists around 14,000 clones; about 60% were seen once. Sequencing was performed on PBMCs. The receptor set was obtained from a human donor who either received an allogeneic hematopoietic cell transplant for a myeloid malignancy or was a related donor (not recorded which). Some clones in this sample may be carry-over from other donors' samples.

In DNA form, the CDR3 reads TGCGCCAGCAGCTTGGAAGGGACAGGGGTCGACTATGGCTACACCTTC. Its translation: CASSLEGTGVDYGYTF. The chain joins TRBV5-1 to TRBJ1-2; 10 bases match TRBD1. Trimming at V came to 0 bases and at J to 3 bases, leaving 5 bases not matched to a gene. The germline V gene has CDR1 SGHRS and CDR2 YFSETQ. The CDR3 is made up of 16 amino acids.

This clone showed up just a few times. One end of the junction does not line up with germline, which may come from a read error. In DNA form, the CDR3 reads TGTGCCAGCAGGCTTAGCGGGGGGGCCTACAATGGGCAGTTCTTC. Translated, it gives CASRLSGGAYNGQFF. J is TRBJ2-1 and V is TRBV6-5; TRBD2 agrees at 11 bases. The CDR3 runs 15 residues. Per the germline V gene, CDR1 is MNHEY and CDR2 is SVGAGI.

This clone was recorded a few times. The chain recombines TRBV27 with TRBJ2-3; D is undetermined. Trimming took off 8 bases at V and 4 bases at J, with 7 bases between the two ends. This CDR3 region has 11 residues. CDR1 is MNHEY, CDR2 SMNVEV, per germline (reference sequence). For the CDR3, the DNA is TGTGCCAGCGGGGTTGCAGATACGCAGTATTTT. This sequence encodes CASGVADTQYF.

This clone was seen only once. The rearrangement joins TRBV30 to TRBJ1-4; 10 positions match TRBD1. The V segment lost 4 bases and the J segment 8 bases; nucleotides outside the gene matches: 4. The length of the CDR3 is 13 residues. Germline CDR1 GTSNPN, CDR2 SVGIG (reference sequence). CDR3 residues: CAWTGDRGEKLFF. CDR3 sequence (DNA): TGTGCCTGGACCGGGGACAGGGGCGAAAAACTGTTTTTT.

The V gene is TRBV27, the J gene TRBJ1-1; D is perhaps TRBD1 (5 bases). V was cut by 8 bases and J by 1 base, with 14 bases left in between. The CDR3 sequence is 14 residues long. The germline CDR1 and CDR2 sequences are MNHEY and SMNVEV (reference sequence). CDR3 sequence (DNA): TGTGCCAGCTACCGCCTAGACAGGAACACTGAAGCTTTCTTT. Protein product: CASYRLDRNTEAFF.

This clone was found a few times. The chain employs TRBV4-2 and TRBJ1-4; possibly TRBD1 for D (6 bases). Germline V CDR1 and CDR2: LGHNA, YNFKEQ. V was pared by 4 bases and J by 8 bases, with 8 bases between. CDR3 length: 12 amino acids. For the CDR3, the DNA is TGTGCCAGCAGCCCAGACAGGGAAAAACTGTTTTTT. Translating it yields CASSPDREKLFF.

V and J are TRBV7-2 and TRBJ2-3; the match to TRBD2 covers 11 bases. Germline V gene data show CDR1 as SGHTA and CDR2 as FQGNSA. V was pared by 5 bases and J by 5 bases, with 3 bases of the junction left unmatched. The CDR3 is made up of 14 amino acids. The CDR3 DNA reads as TGTGCCAGCAGCCACACTAGCGGGAGAGATACGCAGTATTTT. It codes for CASSHTSGRDTQYF.

The V gene is TRBV28, the J gene TRBJ1-1; D is undetermined. Germline V gene sequence: CDR1 MDHEN, CDR2 SYDVKM. V was clipped by 6 bases and J by 1 base, with 12 bases between them. The CDR3 length is 14 residues. The CDR3 DNA sequence: TGTGCCAGCAGCCTAAGGCGCCAGAACACTGAAGCTTTCTTT. Its protein is CASSLRRQNTEAFF.

This chain uses TRBV30 with TRBJ1-5, with a weak D call TRBD1 (5 bases). V was shortened by 5 bases and J by 0 bases, with 11 bases between the two germline ends. CDR1 GTSNPN and CDR2 SVGIG come from the germline V gene (reference sequence). The CDR3 extends over 14 amino acids. CDR3 nucleotide sequence: TGTGCCTGGGGGGGACTGTATAGCAATCAGCCCCAGCATTTT. Translating it yields CAWGGLYSNQPQHF.

The gene calls are TRBV6-6 and TRBJ1-5; no firm D call. From germline, CDR1 is MNHNY and CDR2 SVGAGI (reference sequence). The CDR3 runs to 14 residues. V was pared by 0 bases and J by 5 bases, with 8 bases between. The CDR3 sequence is CASSYSTGYQPQHF. For the CDR3, the DNA is TGTGCCAGCAGTTACTCGACGGGTTATCAGCCCCAGCATTTT.

The CDR3 protein is CASSLLGGLWDTGELFF. The CDR3 nucleotides are TGTGCCAGCAGCCTATTGGGAGGCCTCTGGGACACCGGGGAGCTGTTTTTT. This chain uses TRBV7-9 with TRBJ2-2; possibly TRBD2 for D (6 bases). CDR3 length equals 17 residues. Between the trimmed V and J ends, which lost 5 bases and 3 bases, there was a span of 19 bases. The germline CDR1 and CDR2 sequences are SEHNR and FQNEAQ (reference sequence).

The rearrangement uses TRBV27 and TRBJ2-5; perhaps TRBD1 as D (5 bases). Gene TRBJ2-7 matches the end of the DNA better, so the J call may be wrong. This CDR3 has 19 residues. The germline V gene encodes CDR1 MNHEY and CDR2 SMNVEV (reference sequence). CDR3 region: CASLTRNSSTGLTVDEQYF. CDR3 nucleotide sequence: TGTGCCAGCCTTACCCGCAACAGCTCAACAGGTTTGACGGTTGACGAGCAGTACTTC.

This clone was counted a few times. The genes are TRBV7-2 and TRBJ2-7; D perhaps matches TRBD2 (5 bases). Per germline, CDR1 SGHTA and CDR2 FQGNSA. Trimming left V 3 bases short and J 9 bases short, with 12 bases between. This CDR3 region has 12 residues. CDR3 region: CASSLDFAVQYF. The DNA of the CDR3 is TGTGCCAGCAGCTTGGACTTTGCAGTGCAGTACTTC.

The chain links TRBV4-2 to TRBJ1-5; perhaps TRBD1 as D (6 bases). V shed 1 base and J shed 5 bases, with 12 bases lying between them. The CDR3 has 15 residues. Germline V CDR1 and CDR2: LGHNA, YNFKEQ. CDR3 sequence (DNA): TGTGCCAGCAGCCAAGCGGGGCAGGGGTATCAGCCCCAGCATTTT. Protein: CASSQAGQGYQPQHF.

The chain has TRBV29-1 and TRBJ2-7; TRBD2 is a possible D gene (7 bases). CDR1 and CDR2 (germline): SQVTM, ANQGSEA. This CDR3 comprises 13 residues. Trimming pared 4 bases from V and 3 bases from J, leaving 13 bases between. The CDR3 region is CSVGGLADYEQYF. As DNA, the CDR3 is TGCAGCGTTGGGGGGCTAGCGGACTACGAGCAGTACTTC.

The chain has TRBV10-3 and TRBJ2-5; weak D call: TRBD2 (7 bases). The CDR3 consists of 15 residues. Trimming took off 4 bases at V and 4 bases at J, with 16 bases between the two ends. The germline V gene encodes CDR1 ENHRY and CDR2 SYGVKD. Here the CDR3 reads CAISVSAGEGETQYF. In DNA form, the CDR3 reads TGTGCCATCAGTGTTTCGGCAGGGGAGGGAGAGACCCAGTACTTC.

The rearrangement links TRBV6-1 to TRBJ1-2; TRBD1 matches 7 bases. CDR3 length equals 15 residues. The V and J ends lost 5 bases and 4 bases, in that order; junction bases with no gene match: 10. Germline V gives CDR1 MNHNS, CDR2 SASEGT. CDR3: CASSLGQIGGYGYTF. CDR3 coding DNA: TGTGCCAGCAGTTTGGGACAGATAGGAGGCTATGGCTACACCTTC.

The chain links TRBV7-9 to TRBJ2-5; D not certain. V shed 3 bases and J shed 3 bases, with 11 bases lying between them. CDR3 length: 14 amino acids. CDR1 is SEHNR and CDR2 is FQNEAQ in the germline V gene (reference sequence). This chain's CDR3 is CASSLWSVEETQYF. CDR3 coding DNA: TGTGCCAGCAGCTTGTGGTCAGTCGAAGAGACCCAGTACTTC. The whole variable domain, filled in from reference TRBV7-9 and TRBJ2-5, reads DTGVSQNPRHKITKRGQNVTFRCDPISEHNRLYWYRQTLGQGPEFLTYFQNEAQLEKSRLLSDRFSAERPKGSFSTLEIQRTEQGDSAMYLCASSLWSVEETQYFGPGTRLLVL.

This clone was counted between two and nine times. The chain is built from TRBV6-5 and TRBJ1-5; D call uncertain. Trimming removed 0 bases from V and 7 bases from J, with 13 bases in between. The CDR3 loop spans 15 amino acids. Germline V gene data show CDR1 as MNHEY and CDR2 as SVGAGI. The chain's CDR3 is CASSYSKGFIQPQHF. In DNA form, the CDR3 reads TGTGCCAGCAGTTACTCGAAAGGGTTCATCCAGCCCCAGCATTTT.

This clone was counted between two and nine times. The chain is built from TRBV2 and TRBJ1-1; the D is unclear. The V end was cut by 9 bases, the J end by 0 bases, with 11 bases between. There are 13 residues in the CDR3. Germline CDR1 and CDR2: SNHLY and FYNNEI. CDR3 in amino acids: CASLQIMNTEAFF. The CDR3 DNA reads as TGTGCCAGTTTACAGATTATGAACACTGAAGCTTTCTTT. Looking up the rest from reference TRBV2 and TRBJ1-1 gives the full variable domain: EPEVTQTPSHQVTQMGQEVILRCVPISNHLYFYWYRQILGQKVEFLVSFYNNEISEKSEIFDDQFSVERPDGSNFTLKIRSTKLEDSAMYFCASLQIMNTEAFFGQGTRLTVV.

This clone has only a few counts. This chain links TRBV6-5 with TRBJ1-2, with D possibly being TRBD1 (5 bases). Trimming removed 7 bases at V and 1 base at J, with 13 bases between. The germline V gene encodes CDR1 MNHEY and CDR2 SVGAGI. CDR3 size: 14 residues. The CDR3 DNA reads as TGTGCCAGCACCAACGGGGGGAGTAACTATGGCTACACCTTC. It yields the protein CASTNGGSNYGYTF.